This TCR beta chain was profiled in a study of graft-versus-host responses after intestinal transplantation. For the study at large: Each of the recipients got a multivisceral, liver-intestinal, or isolated intestinal transplant. Anti-thymocyte globulin induction preceded 2 to 4 years of tacrolimus and steroid maintenance in all recipients.

After removal of 9 bases from V and 1 base from J, the junction contained 7 bases not matched to a gene. The CDR3 consists of 14 residues. From germline, CDR1 is SNHLY and CDR2 FYNNEI. Study-level findings and limits: GvH clones turned up in recipient marrow; some had shown up first in ileum or blood.

About this clone: The antigen is unknown.

The method was immunoSEQ multiplex PCR; TCRdb's version includes in-frame clones alone and lacks a portion of them. There are tens of thousands of clones in the sample; approximately 93% occur only once, and about 19% lies in the top ten. The chain employs TRBV2 and TRBJ2-7, with TRBD1 matching 9 bases. The source of this sequence is a human donor who was the organ donor for an intestinal transplant. The sample in question was unstimulated CD8+ T cells sorted from spleen or lymph node cells, obtained before transplant. CDR3 coding DNA: TGTGCCAGTCATAGACAGGGGGTTTCCTACGAGCAGTACTTC. It is translated as CASHRQGVSYEQYF.